This T cell receptor beta chain was sequenced during a study of T cell responses to AZD1222 COVID-19 vaccine. Libraries were prepared by immunoSEQ multiplex PCR; TCRdb keeps only in-frame clonotypes and omits some of them. The data hold 73,000 or so clones, with around 88% observed a single time. CDR1 and CDR2 from the germline V gene are LGHNA and YNFKEQ. Trimming removed 0 bases at V and 5 bases at J, with 10 bases between. This CDR3 region has 14 residues. This clonotype was obtained from an adult in good health. Sequences were derived from peripheral blood, sampled on day 0 of AZD1222 vaccination. J is TRBJ2-5 and V is TRBV4-2, with D possibly matching TRBD2 (6 bases). The CDR3 nucleotides read TGTGCCAGCAGCCAAGATTTACGGGGGGAGACCCAGTACTTC. Residues: CASSQDLRGETQYF.